This T cell receptor beta chain was captured by sequencing in a study of cytomegalovirus exposure and HLA in healthy donors. Study results and limitations: Researchers counted approximately 160 TCR beta chains as cytomegalovirus-associated. Most CMV-associated TCR beta chains were later found to appear HLA-restricted.

While unrecorded immune exposures were likely, the donors were nominally healthy when sampled. Both 60 Vbeta primers and 13 Jbeta primers went into the PCR. Profiling relied on immunoSEQ multiplex PCR, and the TCRdb table lists in-frame clones only, not all of them. Among 99,000 or so clones listed, over 65% were seen once. Points on this clone: Its target is not known.

V lost 7 bases and J 0 bases, leaving 18 bases between the germline ends. The CDR3 is made up of 16 amino acids. The germline V gene encodes CDR1 MNHEY and CDR2 SMNVEV (reference sequence). The clonotype originates from a woman aged 40-49 years in good health and CMV-seronegative. Sequencing input: PBMCs. This chain connects TRBV27 to TRBJ1-1, with D perhaps matching TRBD1 (6 bases). The CDR3 sequence is CASTRGGAGLNTEAFF. In DNA, the CDR3 is TGTGCCAGCACCCGGGGGGGGGCCGGGTTGAACACTGAAGCTTTCTTT.